The source of this TCR beta chain is a study of blood T cell repertoires in COVID-19. As for the study in general: Italy, Spain and the United States were the sources of the convalescent and acute COVID-19 samples.

The CDR3 is 17 amino acids. Trimming removed 4 bases from V and 0 bases from J, with 16 bases in between. The germline V gene encodes CDR1 LNHDA and CDR2 SQIVND (reference sequence). Only in-frame clones appear in the TCRdb table, and some are missing; sequencing was by immunoSEQ multiplex PCR. The data contain 100,000 or so clones, around four fifths of them seen just once; the ten biggest clones take up roughly an eighth. The gene calls are TRBV19 and TRBJ1-3, with D perhaps matching TRBD1 (5 bases). What was sequenced was peripheral blood. This TCR was sampled from a woman in her seventies with acute or convalescent COVID-19. CDR3 nucleotides: TGTGCCAGTAGTAAGGTTGCGGACAAGCACTCTGGAAACACCATATATTTT. Amino acid sequence: CASSKVADKHSGNTIYF.